This TCR beta chain was sequenced for a study of shared clonotypes between healthy human individuals. The study's findings and limits: Only blood samples were collected, and tissue repertoires likely differ. Unshared clonotypes carried lower generation probabilities than those common to all four donors.

Remarks on this clone: Its antigen is as yet unknown.

J was trimmed by 7 bases and V by 7 bases; bases with no gene match: 10. CDR1 and CDR2 (germline): SQVTM, ANQGSEA. The CDR3 runs 12 residues. An even split of each subset's genomic DNA across several immunoSEQ plates was performed. The repertoire was sequenced with immunoSEQ multiplex PCR; TCRdb's copy has only in-frame clones and lacks some. The sample holds approximately 940,000 clones, less than 85% seen once. Donors comprised only Caucasian adults living in Nashville, Tennessee. This sequence joins TRBV29-1 and TRBJ2-7; 7 bases are shared with TRBD1. This clonotype was sampled from a man aged 18 to 29 in good health. Sequenced sample: memory CD4+ T cells sorted from blood. Sample subset: CD45RA-negative fraction. CDR3 DNA sequence: TGCAGCGCGGGGACAGCCCTGGGGGAGCAGTACTTC. It encodes CSAGTALGEQYF.